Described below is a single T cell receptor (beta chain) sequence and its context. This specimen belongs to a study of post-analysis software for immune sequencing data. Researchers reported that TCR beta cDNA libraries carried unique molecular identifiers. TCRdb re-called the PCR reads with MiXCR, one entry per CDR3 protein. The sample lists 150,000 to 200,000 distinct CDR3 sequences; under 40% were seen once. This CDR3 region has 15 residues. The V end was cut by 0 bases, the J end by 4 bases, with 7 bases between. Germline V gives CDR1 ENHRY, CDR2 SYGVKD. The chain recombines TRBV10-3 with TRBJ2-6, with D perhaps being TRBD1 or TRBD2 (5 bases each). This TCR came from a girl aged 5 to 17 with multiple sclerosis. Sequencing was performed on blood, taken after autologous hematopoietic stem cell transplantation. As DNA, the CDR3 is TGTGCCATCAGTGAGTCAGGGGACGGGGCCAACGTCCTGACTTTC. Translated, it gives CAISESGDGANVLTF.